One sample yielded the 10 T cell receptor beta chains listed below, sequenced in a study of control samples from healthy donors and cancer patients. Produced via immunoSEQ multiplex PCR; TCRdb's table is partial and in-frame only. The sample contains around 130,000 clones, about 95% of which appear only once. Sequenced input: blood. Source of these receptors: a man aged 30 to 39 in good health.

V is TRBV6-5 and J is TRBJ2-1, with TRBD2 identical over 14 bases. Looked up from germline, CDR1 is MNHEY and CDR2 is SVGAGI. V shed 2 bases, J shed 3 bases, and the junction held 0 bases outside the gene matches. This CDR3 has 16 residues. The CDR3: CASSYGTSGGYNEQFF. DNA of the CDR3: TGTGCCAGCAGTTACGGGACTAGCGGGGGCTACAATGAGCAGTTCTTC.

The CDR3 loop reads CASGLVYGPALGSETQYF. CDR3 in DNA: TGTGCTAGTGGTTTGGTATATGGCCCGGCTCTGGGTTCCGAGACCCAGTACTTC. This rearrangement joins TRBV12-5 to TRBJ2-5; D unclear. CDR1 is LGHNT, CDR2 FRNRAP, per germline. The CDR3 loop spans 18 amino acids. V was shortened by 0 bases and J by 5 bases, with 22 bases between the two germline ends.

This sequence joins TRBV19 and TRBJ2-7, with no clear D. Per germline, CDR1 LNHDA and CDR2 SQIVND (reference sequence). V lost 1 base to trimming and J lost 2 bases, with 9 bases between them. This CDR3 is 14 amino acids long. CDR3 region: CASSIGRFTYEQYF. The CDR3 region has the DNA TGTGCCAGTAGTATAGGTCGCTTCACCTACGAGCAGTACTTC.

This clone showed up just once. V and J are TRBV24-1 and TRBJ2-5, with TRBD1 matching over 8 bases. Germline assignment: CDR1 KGHDR and CDR2 SFDVKD. This CDR3 is built from 16 residues. Trimming took 2 bases from V and 3 from J; bases not matched to a gene: 7. Here the CDR3 reads CATSDWGTGPEETQYF. The CDR3 nucleotides are TGTGCCACCAGTGATTGGGGGACAGGTCCAGAAGAGACCCAGTACTTC.

The chain recombines TRBV4-3 with TRBJ1-6, with 7 nucleotides matching TRBD1. With V trimmed by 1 base and J by 7 bases, 7 bases remained unmatched. CDR1 and CDR2 from the germline V gene are LGHNA and YSLEER. This CDR3 contains 16 residues. CDR3 sequence (DNA): TGCGCCAGCAGCCAAGCCAGGGACAGAGCAAATTCACCCCTCCACTTT. Amino acids: CASSQARDRANSPLHF.

J is TRBJ1-5 and V is TRBV29-1, with 8 positions matching TRBD1. The V gene's germline CDR1 is SQVTM and CDR2 ANQGSEA. With V trimmed by 6 bases and J by 0 bases, 4 bases remained unmatched. This CDR3 contains 14 residues. The CDR3 spells CSVTQGGSNQPQHF. The CDR3 DNA is TGCAGCGTGACACAGGGGGGTAGCAATCAGCCCCAGCATTTT.

This chain connects TRBV5-1 to TRBJ1-1; no definite D call. V gave up 2 bases and J gave up 1 base, with 6 bases separating them. This CDR3 is built from 13 residues. Germline V gene lookup returns CDR1 SGHRS and CDR2 YFSETQ. The CDR3 spells CASSFSSNTEAFF. CDR3 DNA: TGCGCCAGCAGCTTTAGTTCGAACACTGAAGCTTTCTTT.

This clone has just a few counts. The chain links TRBV25-1 to TRBJ2-5; either TRBD1 or TRBD2 may supply D (7 bases each). Per germline, CDR1 MGHDK and CDR2 SYGVNS. Trimming pared 0 bases from V and 2 bases from J, leaving 16 bases between. The CDR3 length is 17 residues. This CDR3 is CASSEYMGRGLQETQYF. The CDR3, as DNA: TGTGCCAGCAGTGAATATATGGGGAGGGGGCTACAAGAGACCCAGTACTTC. The entire variable domain, with the rest obtained from reference TRBV25-1 and TRBJ2-5, is as follows: EADIYQTPRYLVIGTGKKITLECSQTMGHDKMYWYQQDPGMELHLIHYSYGVNSTEKGDLSSESTVSRIRTEHFPLTLESARPSHTSQYLCASSEYMGRGLQETQYFGPGTRLLVL.

The chain couples TRBV5-1 to TRBJ2-7, with D perhaps matching TRBD1 (5 bases). Trimming took 0 bases from V and 9 from J, leaving 10 bases between them. This CDR3 is built from 12 residues. From germline, CDR1 is SGHRS and CDR2 YFSETQ. The CDR3 nucleotides are TGCGCCAGCAGCTTGGAGGGCCAGGGGCAGTACTTC. The encoded protein is CASSLEGQGQYF.

Details on this clone: Other DNA sequences from this sample encode an identical CDR3 as well. The chain uses TRBV6-2 or TRBV6-3 and TRBJ2-7, with D maybe TRBD2 (5 bases). V was cut by 2 bases and J by 3 bases, with 5 bases left in between. Per germline, CDR1 MNHEY and CDR2 SVGEGT. The CDR3 length is 12 residues. In DNA, the CDR3 is TGTGCCAGCAGTTACCGGGGCTACGAGCAGTACTTC. Translation gives CASSYRGYEQYF.